This T cell receptor beta chain was sequenced for a study of Tregs in tolerant kidney transplant recipients. Study-level findings and limits: No direct test of biological reproducibility was done here. Validation in larger populations is needed because few patients were studied.

Trimming took 6 bases from V and 6 from J; bases not matched to a gene: 7. This CDR3 spans 15 amino acids. The germline CDR1 and CDR2 sequences are KGHSH and LQKENI. Notes on this clone: Its specificity is not known.

Sequenced by immunoSEQ multiplex PCR; TCRdb stores in-frame clones only, minus some. Here the sample spans tens of thousands of clones, 95% being singletons. Sequencing used Tregs from blood cultured with allogeneic cells. This chain links TRBV18 with TRBJ2-1; TRBD2 matches at 11 bases. The TCR sequence derives from a human donor in good health. The CDR3 loop reads CASSPTSGSINEQFF. CDR3 sequence (DNA): TGTGCCAGCTCTCCTACTAGCGGGAGTATCAATGAGCAGTTCTTC.